Shown below are 27 T cell receptor beta chains from a single sample sequenced in a study of shared clonotypes between healthy human individuals (dated by TCRdb to between 2020 and 2021). Library construction relied on the immunoSEQ multiplex PCR assay. The table was pulled from immuneACCESS by TCRdb, which kept in-frame rearrangements only. Such tables lose some clones; where checked, under half of the loss comes from unresolved V genes, and the rest has no known cause. The sample table holds millions of clones, of which 85% to 95% were seen once. Around 1.1% of the sample lies in the top ten. CD8 naive samples consisted of CD45RO-negative cells that were positively selected for CCR7, yielding a CD45RA+CCR7+ population without TemRA cells. The sample was naive CD8+ T cells sorted from blood. The cell subset or site label here, explained by the study, means: CD45RA+CCR7+. Receptors originate from a man aged 18 to 30 in good health.

The V gene is TRBV30, the J gene TRBJ2-1; 8 bases match TRBD2. The CDR3 has 16 amino acids. Per the germline V gene, CDR1 is GTSNPN and CDR2 is SVGIG (reference sequence). The J segment lost 6 bases and the V segment lost 1 base, leaving 11 bases of the junction unmatched. The CDR3 nucleotides are TGTGCCTGGAGTGGGCTTGGCGCGGGAGGTCTCAATGAGCAGTTCTTC. This codes for CAWSGLGAGGLNEQFF.

The genes are TRBV4-1 and TRBJ2-5; TRBD2 matches 14 bases. The J call is doubtful: the DNA matches TRBJ2-7 better. The CDR3 consists of 15 residues. Germline-derived CDR1 and CDR2 are MGHRA and YSYEKL. CDR3 amino acids: CASSLGLAGGYEQYF. As DNA, the CDR3 is TGCGCCAGCAGCCTTGGACTAGCGGGGGGTTACGAGCAGTACTTC.

This chain connects TRBV2 to TRBJ1-3, with no clear D. The germline V gene has CDR1 SNHLY and CDR2 FYNNEI. V was clipped by 1 base and J by 2 bases, with 15 bases between them. This CDR3 comprises 17 residues. CDR3 region: CASSEGETSAAGNTIYF. DNA of the CDR3: TGTGCCAGCAGTGAAGGGGAGACCTCGGCAGCTGGAAACACCATATATTTT.

This clone was counted between two and nine times. The CDR3 nucleotides read TGTGCCTGGAGTCCCCTAGGACAGGGGAACACTGAAGCTTTCTTT. Protein sequence: CAWSPLGQGNTEAFF. The chain joins TRBV30 to TRBJ1-1; 8 bases are a match to TRBD1. V shed 2 bases and J 1 base; nucleotides not matched to a gene: 6. This CDR3 contains 15 residues. Germline V CDR1 and CDR2: GTSNPN, SVGIG (reference sequence).

This clone occurred once. V is TRBV11-2 and J is TRBJ2-1; unclear D gene. Per germline, CDR1 SGHAT and CDR2 FQNNGV. The CDR3 sequence is 15 residues long. V was trimmed by 2 bases and J by 3 bases, leaving 11 bases between them. The CDR3 DNA is TGTGCCAGCAGCTTAACACAGTCAGACTACAATGAGCAGTTCTTC. Its translation: CASSLTQSDYNEQFF.

The table lists this clone with a count of one. This chain joins TRBV19 and TRBJ2-7; D might be TRBD1 (6 bases). Germline CDR1 and CDR2: LNHDA and SQIVND (reference sequence). The CDR3 length is 15 residues. V lost 5 bases and J 7 bases, leaving 21 bases between the germline ends. The CDR3 here is CASSPGDGVIGEQYF. The CDR3 bases are TGTGCCAGTAGTCCAGGGGACGGAGTGATTGGGGAGCAGTACTTC.

The rearrangement joins TRBV6-5 to TRBJ2-1, with 7 bases identical to TRBD2. The CDR3 length is 15 residues. J gave up 3 bases and V 6 bases, and 8 bases lay outside the gene matches. From germline, CDR1 is MNHEY and CDR2 SVGAGI. The CDR3 loop reads CASSPSGAYYNEQFF. The CDR3 coding sequence is TGTGCCAGCAGCCCCAGCGGGGCTTACTACAATGAGCAGTTCTTC.

The gene calls are TRBV11-2 and TRBJ2-7, with TRBD2 matching 9 bases. The ends lost 4 bases at V and 1 base at J; junction bases unmatched: 5. The CDR3 totals 15 residues. The germline gives CDR1 SGHAT, CDR2 FQNNGV. The CDR3 coding sequence is TGTGCCAGCAGCTGGGTAGCGGGGGCGTCCTACGAGCAGTACTTC. Its translation is CASSWVAGASYEQYF.

This clone was detected a few times. The sample carries other DNA sequences with the same CDR3. V usage is TRBV13 and J usage is TRBJ2-2, with D unresolved. The CDR3 extends over 12 amino acids. Germline V gene lookup returns CDR1 PRHDT and CDR2 FYEKMQ (reference sequence). Trimming left V 5 bases short and J 1 base short, with 2 bases between. The chain's CDR3 is CASSLNTGELFF. The CDR3 nucleotides are TGTGCCAGCAGCCTGAACACCGGGGAGCTGTTTTTT. The full variable domain, in which reference TRBV13 and TRBJ2-2 provide the parts outside the CDR3, is AAGVIQSPRHLIKEKRETATLKCYPIPRHDTVYWYQQGPGQDPQFLISFYEKMQSDKGSIPDRFSAQQFSDYHSELNMSSLELGDSALYFCASSLNTGELFFGEGSRLTVL.

The chain uses TRBV6-5 and TRBJ2-5, with 7 bases matching TRBD1. This CDR3 contains 14 residues. The V gene's germline CDR1 is MNHEY and CDR2 SVGAGI. Trimming cost V 4 bases and J 0 bases; bases outside gene matches: 2. CDR3 sequence reads: CASSFRGYQETQYF. The CDR3 DNA reads as TGTGCCAGCAGTTTCAGGGGGTACCAAGAGACCCAGTACTTC.

The J gene is TRBJ1-2, the V gene TRBV9; unclear D gene. Trimming removed 3 bases at V and 4 bases at J, with 10 bases between. The germline gives CDR1 SGDLS, CDR2 YYNGEE. This CDR3 contains 13 residues. The chain's CDR3 is CASSAGDVYGYTF. The CDR3 DNA reads as TGTGCCAGCAGCGCAGGAGACGTCTATGGCTACACCTTC.

Notes on this clone: Different DNA sequences within this sample yield the same CDR3. The chain joins TRBV19 to TRBJ2-7; TRBD1 aligns across 9 bases. The CDR3 runs 14 residues. V lost 3 bases to trimming and J lost 1 base; unmatched junction nucleotides: 1. CDR1 and CDR2 (germline): LNHDA, SQIVND (reference sequence). CDR3 loop: CASSMGQGSYEQYF. Written as DNA, the CDR3 is TGTGCCAGTAGTATGGGACAGGGTTCCTACGAGCAGTACTTC. Using reference TRBV19 and TRBJ2-7 for the parts outside the CDR3, the full variable domain is DGGITQSPKYLFRKEGQNVTLSCEQNLNHDAMYWYRQDPGQGLRLIYYSQIVNDFQKGDIAEGYSVSREKKESFPLTVTSAQKNPTAFYLCASSMGQGSYEQYFGPGTRLTVT.

The chain employs TRBV2 and TRBJ2-2; 7 positions match TRBD2. Germline V gives CDR1 SNHLY, CDR2 FYNNEI. The CDR3 runs to 16 residues. Trimming took 2 bases from V and 3 from J; bases not matched to a gene: 6. The CDR3 region has the DNA TGTGCCAGCAGTGAAACGGGGGGAAGGGACACCGGGGAGCTGTTTTTT. It translates to CASSETGGRDTGELFF.

CDR3 protein: CASSQDYGDSLYYGYTF. The CDR3 DNA is TGCGCCAGCAGCCAAGACTATGGGGACAGTCTTTACTATGGCTACACCTTC. The rearrangement joins TRBV4-3 to TRBJ1-2; 7 nucleotides agree with TRBD1. CDR1 is LGHNA, CDR2 YSLEER, per germline. The CDR3 consists of 17 residues. V trimming: 0 bases; J trimming: 3 bases; junction bases outside the gene matches: 10.

The chain links TRBV7-9 to TRBJ2-7; weak D call: TRBD1 (5 bases). With 10 bases removed from V and 0 bases from J, the gap between germline ends came to 10 bases. The CDR3 loop spans 12 amino acids. CDR1 is SEHNR and CDR2 is FQNEAQ in the germline V gene (reference sequence). This CDR3 is CAILDSSYEQYF. CDR3 DNA: TGTGCCATCTTAGACAGCTCCTACGAGCAGTACTTC.

The chain joins TRBV7-8 to TRBJ1-1, with TRBD1 matching 7 bases. From germline, CDR1 is SGHVS and CDR2 FQNEAQ. After removal of 2 bases from V and 3 bases from J, the junction contained 3 bases not matched to a gene. This CDR3 is 14 amino acids long. CDR3 sequence (DNA): TGTGCCAGCAGCTTAACAGGGGAGGACACTGAAGCTTTCTTT. Translation gives CASSLTGEDTEAFF.

The gene calls are TRBV28 and TRBJ1-2; D is unclear. Germline-derived CDR1 and CDR2 are MDHEN and SYDVKM. This CDR3 comprises 16 residues. Trimming took 6 bases from V and 0 from J, leaving 17 bases between them. The CDR3 DNA follows: TGTGCCAGCAGCCCCAGGCCCGGGAGGTCTAACTATGGCTACACCTTC. Protein product: CASSPRPGRSNYGYTF.

Points on this clone: The sample carries other DNA sequences with the same CDR3. The V gene is TRBV7-9, the J gene TRBJ2-1; D is unresolved. V lost 4 bases and J lost 6, with 4 bases in between. CDR1 and CDR2 from the germline V gene are SEHNR and FQNEAQ (reference sequence). CDR3 length equals 11 residues. The CDR3 DNA follows: TGTGCCAGCAGCTCGTCCAATGAGCAGTTCTTC. Amino acids: CASSSSNEQFF.

The chain combines TRBV11-2 with TRBJ2-1; the D gene is possibly TRBD2 (6 bases). The V and J ends lost 5 bases and 3 bases respectively, with 11 bases between them. The CDR3 spans 14 residues. Germline lookup yields CDR1 SGHAT and CDR2 FQNNGV. The CDR3 spells CASSETGDYNEQFF. DNA of the CDR3: TGTGCCAGCAGCGAGACGGGAGACTACAATGAGCAGTTCTTC.

The chain uses TRBV25-1 and TRBJ2-7; D is unclear. The CDR3 consists of 13 residues. From germline, CDR1 is MGHDK and CDR2 SYGVNS. Trimming removed 3 bases at V and 2 bases at J, with 8 bases between. Here the CDR3 reads CASSDPSAYEQYF. DNA for the CDR3: TGTGCCAGCAGTGATCCGAGTGCCTACGAGCAGTACTTC.

This sequence joins TRBV4-3 and TRBJ2-6, with 11 bases fitting TRBD2. With V trimmed by 3 bases and J by 0 bases, 7 bases remained unmatched. The CDR3 sequence is 19 residues long. CDR1 and CDR2 (germline): LGHNA, YSLEER. The CDR3 sequence is CASSHLAGGRDSGANVLTF. The CDR3 region has the DNA TGCGCCAGCAGCCACCTAGCGGGAGGCCGTGACTCTGGGGCCAACGTCCTGACTTTC.

V usage is TRBV7-3 and J usage is TRBJ2-7, with 9 bases aligning to TRBD1. The germline V gene encodes CDR1 SGHTA and CDR2 FQGTGA. Trimming cost V 6 bases and J 0 bases; bases outside gene matches: 0. The CDR3 has 13 amino acids. The CDR3 DNA sequence: TGTGCCAGCAGGGGACAGGGCTCCTACGAGCAGTACTTC. Translation gives CASRGQGSYEQYF.

This chain joins TRBV6-5 and TRBJ2-3, with D maybe TRBD2 (7 bases). Trimming pared 3 bases from V and 2 bases from J, leaving 12 bases between. CDR3 size: 15 residues. CDR1 MNHEY and CDR2 SVGAGI come from the germline V gene. CDR3 protein: CASSYSGGDTDTQYF. CDR3 DNA: TGTGCCAGCAGTTATTCGGGGGGCGACACAGATACGCAGTATTTT.

This chain joins TRBV10-2 and TRBJ2-1; D is undetermined. The CDR3 consists of 10 residues. Trimming removed 4 bases from V and 10 bases from J, with 5 bases in between. Germline CDR1 and CDR2: WSHSY and SAAADI. The CDR3: CASSAAEQFF. In nucleotides, the CDR3 is TGCGCCAGCAGTGCCGCAGAGCAGTTCTTC.

The chain is built from TRBV13 and TRBJ1-2; 7 positions agree with TRBD1. CDR3 length: 15 residues. Germline V gives CDR1 PRHDT, CDR2 FYEKMQ (reference sequence). Trimming cost V 5 bases and J 4 bases; bases outside gene matches: 10. The CDR3 DNA reads TGTGCCAGCAGCCCGTTGGGACAGTTGTTCTATGGCTACACCTTC. Encoded protein: CASSPLGQLFYGYTF. Using reference TRBV13 and TRBJ1-2 for the parts outside the CDR3, the full variable domain is AAGVIQSPRHLIKEKRETATLKCYPIPRHDTVYWYQQGPGQDPQFLISFYEKMQSDKGSIPDRFSAQQFSDYHSELNMSSLELGDSALYFCASSPLGQLFYGYTFGSGTRLTVV.

This sequence joins TRBV4-3 and TRBJ2-7; 10 bases line up with TRBD1. V trimming: 1 base; J trimming: 5 bases; junction bases outside the gene matches: 2. The V gene's germline CDR1 is LGHNA and CDR2 YSLEER. This CDR3 is built from 14 residues. Written as DNA, the CDR3 is TGCGCCAGCAGCCAAGGACAGGGGGCACACGAGCAGTACTTC. Its translation is CASSQGQGAHEQYF.

This chain uses TRBV20-1 with TRBJ2-7; tentatively, D is TRBD1 (6 bases). Trimming stripped 8 bases from V and 5 bases from J, with 13 bases between. The CDR3 sequence is 11 residues long. Germline V CDR1 and CDR2: DFQATT, SNEGSKA (reference sequence). In DNA, the CDR3 is TGCAGTATTCGTCGGACAGACGAGCAGTACTTC. Its protein product is CSIRRTDEQYF.